Listed below are T cell receptor beta chains from one sample, sequenced in a study of cytomegalovirus exposure and HLA in healthy donors. Assay: immunoSEQ multiplex PCR; the TCRdb copy retains only in-frame clones and omits some. This table has under 200,000 clones, about 73% appearing once. Sequencing used PBMCs. Receptor source: a woman in her thirties or forties in good health and CMV-seronegative. Both conserved end residues are part of each CDR3. Each record gives: J gene, D gene, V gene, CDR3 protein. D genes are given only for firm matches.

j_gene: TRBJ1-5
d_gene: NA
v_gene: TRBV28
CDR3aa: CASSLTESNQPQHF

j_gene: TRBJ1-4
d_gene: TRBD1
v_gene: TRBV6-5
CDR3aa: CASRAGTDNEKLFF

j_gene: TRBJ1-2
d_gene: NA
v_gene: TRBV5-1
CDR3aa: CASSEDSYYGYTF

j_gene: TRBJ2-5
d_gene: NA
v_gene: TRBV5-4
CDR3aa: CASSLDRIQETQYF

j_gene: TRBJ2-7
d_gene: TRBD2
v_gene: TRBV27
CDR3aa: CASSPGTSGVSYEQYF

j_gene: TRBJ1-1
d_gene: NA
v_gene: TRBV5-4
CDR3aa: CASSTSGGYTEAFF

j_gene: TRBJ2-2
d_gene: NA
v_gene: TRBV19
CDR3aa: CASQGPGELFF

j_gene: TRBJ1-5
d_gene: NA
v_gene: TRBV2
CDR3aa: CASSFRGSAQPQHF

j_gene: TRBJ2-2
d_gene: NA
v_gene: TRBV11-3
CDR3aa: CASSNRTGELFF

j_gene: TRBJ2-7
d_gene: NA
v_gene: TRBV19
CDR3aa: CASSHLGGGGLYEQYF

j_gene: TRBJ2-3
d_gene: NA
v_gene: TRBV29-1
CDR3aa: CSVQGGVADTQYF

j_gene: NA
d_gene: NA
v_gene: TRBV2
CDR3aa: CASSRRAPGDYEQYF

j_gene: NA
d_gene: NA
v_gene: TRBV5-6
CDR3aa: CASRAAGAYEQYF

j_gene: TRBJ1-1
d_gene: NA
v_gene: TRBV5-1
CDR3aa: CASSPGFVRAEAFF

j_gene: TRBJ1-1
d_gene: TRBD1
v_gene: TRBV6-6
CDR3aa: CASTKQQGAGAEAFF

j_gene: TRBJ2-7
d_gene: TRBD1
v_gene: TRBV11-1
CDR3aa: CASSLTLTGGSYEQYF

j_gene: TRBJ1-2
d_gene: TRBD1
v_gene: TRBV27
CDR3aa: CATLTGDGYTF

j_gene: TRBJ2-2
d_gene: TRBD1
v_gene: TRBV4-1
CDR3aa: CASSQVDRAYTGELFF

j_gene: TRBJ1-5
d_gene: NA
v_gene: TRBV28
CDR3aa: CASRGGNQPQHF

j_gene: TRBJ2-5
d_gene: TRBD2
v_gene: TRBV6-5
CDR3aa: CASRGSGGFQETQYF

j_gene: TRBJ1-6
d_gene: NA
v_gene: TRBV28
CDR3aa: CASSFRSPLHF

j_gene: TRBJ1-5
d_gene: NA
v_gene: TRBV6-1
CDR3aa: CASQNNQPQHF

j_gene: TRBJ2-2
d_gene: TRBD2
v_gene: TRBV10-1
CDR3aa: CASSESVPGLPGTGELFF